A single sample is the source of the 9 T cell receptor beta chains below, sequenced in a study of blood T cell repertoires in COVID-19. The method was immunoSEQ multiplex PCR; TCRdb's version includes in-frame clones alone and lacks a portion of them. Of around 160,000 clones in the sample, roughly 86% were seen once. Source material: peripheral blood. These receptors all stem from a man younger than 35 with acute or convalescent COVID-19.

The CDR3 loop reads CASSDVQGADTEAFF. CDR3 DNA sequence: TGTGCCAGCAGTGACGTACAGGGGGCTGACACTGAAGCTTTCTTT. The chain employs TRBV25-1 and TRBJ1-1; 9 nucleotides agree with TRBD1. Losses at the gene ends were 3 bases for V and 3 bases for J; bases not matched to a gene: 5. The CDR3 sequence is 15 residues long. Germline-derived CDR1 and CDR2 are MGHDK and SYGVNS. The variable domain in full, with the rest retrieved from reference TRBV25-1 and TRBJ1-1, is EADIYQTPRYLVIGTGKKITLECSQTMGHDKMYWYQQDPGMELHLIHYSYGVNSTEKGDLSSESTVSRIRTEHFPLTLESARPSHTSQYLCASSDVQGADTEAFFGQGTRLTVV.

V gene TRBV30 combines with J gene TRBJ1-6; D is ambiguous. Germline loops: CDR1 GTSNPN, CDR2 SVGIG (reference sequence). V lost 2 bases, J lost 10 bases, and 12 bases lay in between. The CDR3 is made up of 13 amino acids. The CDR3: CAWSPDYSSPLHF. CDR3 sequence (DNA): TGTGCCTGGAGTCCGGACTATTCCTCACCCCTCCACTTT.

CDR3 coding DNA: TGTGCCAGCAGTCAGGGTAGTGAGCAGTTCTTC. Translated: CASSQGSEQFF. V gene TRBV12-3 or TRBV12-4 combines with J gene TRBJ2-1; D might be TRBD1 (5 bases). CDR3 length equals 11 residues. The V gene lost 5 bases and the J gene lost 9 bases, with 8 bases spanning the gap.

The CDR3, as DNA: TGTGCCAGCAGCCCCAGGAACAGAAACACCGGGGAGCTGTTTTTT. Encoded protein: CASSPRNRNTGELFF. V usage is TRBV9 and J usage is TRBJ2-2; D is unresolved. The CDR3 totals 15 residues. CDR1 and CDR2 (germline): SGDLS, YYNGEE. V lost 4 bases, J lost 2 bases, and 12 bases lay in between.

The CDR3 region has the DNA TGTGCCAGCAGCGTAACCGGACAGGGGGATGGTAATGAGCAGTTCTTC. It is translated as CASSVTGQGDGNEQFF. This chain uses TRBV9 with TRBJ2-1, with 10 bases lining up with TRBD1. Trimming removed 1 base from V and 7 bases from J; junction bases left unmatched: 8. The germline V gene has CDR1 SGDLS and CDR2 YYNGEE. The CDR3 is 16 residues long.

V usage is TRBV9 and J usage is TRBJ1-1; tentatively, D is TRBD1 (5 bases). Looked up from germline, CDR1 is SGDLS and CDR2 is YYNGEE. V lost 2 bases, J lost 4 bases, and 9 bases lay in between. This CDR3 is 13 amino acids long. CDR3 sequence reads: CASSVEGVTEAFF. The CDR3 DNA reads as TGTGCCAGCAGCGTGGAAGGGGTCACTGAAGCTTTCTTT.

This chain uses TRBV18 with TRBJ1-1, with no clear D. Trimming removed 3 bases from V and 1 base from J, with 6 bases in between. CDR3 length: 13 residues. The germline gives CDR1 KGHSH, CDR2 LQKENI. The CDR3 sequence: CASSPRPNTEAFF. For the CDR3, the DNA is TGTGCCAGCTCACCTCGTCCGAACACTGAAGCTTTCTTT.

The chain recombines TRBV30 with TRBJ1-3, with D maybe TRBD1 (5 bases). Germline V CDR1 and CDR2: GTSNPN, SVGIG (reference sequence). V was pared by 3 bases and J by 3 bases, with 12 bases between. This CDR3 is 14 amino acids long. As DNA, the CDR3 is TGTGCCTGGAGGCCCGCTAGGGGTGGAAACACCATATATTTT. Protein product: CAWRPARGGNTIYF.

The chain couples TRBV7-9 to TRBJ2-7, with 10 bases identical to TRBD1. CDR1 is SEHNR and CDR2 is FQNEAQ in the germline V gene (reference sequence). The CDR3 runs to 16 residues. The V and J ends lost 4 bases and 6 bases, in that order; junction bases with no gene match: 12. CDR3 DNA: TGTGCCAGCAGCTCCGGAGGGACAGGGGAAAATCGCGAGCAGTACGTC. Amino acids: CASSSGGTGENREQYV.